The rows below give T cell receptor beta chains drawn from one sample of a study of cytomegalovirus exposure and HLA in healthy donors. Generated by immunoSEQ multiplex PCR, the TCRdb table keeps only in-frame clones and is missing some. The table includes about 160,000 clones, roughly 82% detected once. The sequenced sample was PBMCs. The source of these receptors is a girl aged 5 to 17 in good health and CMV-seropositive. The CDR3 runs from the conserved cysteine through the conserved F or W. D genes are given only for firm matches. A row's size may be missing; if present it is once, few, many or a size class.

d_call: -; v_call: TRBV7-9; clone_size: -; j_call: TRBJ2-1; cdr3_nt: TGTGCCAGCAGCTCCCGGACTGGCTACAATGAGCAGTTCTTC; cdr3_aa: CASSSRTGYNEQFF
d_call: -; v_call: TRBV13; clone_size: -; j_call: TRBJ2-1; cdr3_nt: TGTGCCAGCAGCCCCGGACTCAGCAATTTCAATGAGCAGTTCTTC; cdr3_aa: CASSPGLSNFNEQFF
d_call: -; v_call: TRBV9; clone_size: -; j_call: TRBJ1-2; cdr3_nt: TGTGCCAGCAGCGTCGGGGACATAAACTATGGCTACACCTTC; cdr3_aa: CASSVGDINYGYTF
d_call: TRBD1; v_call: TRBV6-1; clone_size: -; j_call: TRBJ1-1; cdr3_nt: TGTGCCAGCAGTACGGGACAGGGGATGATCACTGAAGCTTTCTTT; cdr3_aa: CASSTGQGMITEAFF
d_call: TRBD1; v_call: TRBV27; clone_size: -; j_call: TRBJ1-6; cdr3_nt: TGTGCCAGCACTCCGCTCCGGGACAGGGGGCTTTCACCCCTCCACTTT; cdr3_aa: CASTPLRDRGLSPLHF
d_call: -; v_call: TRBV30; clone_size: -; j_call: TRBJ1-2; cdr3_nt: TGTGCCTGGGACGGGGGGGTTAACTATGGCTACACCTTC; cdr3_aa: CAWDGGVNYGYTF
d_call: TRBD2; v_call: TRBV6-5; clone_size: -; j_call: TRBJ2-4; cdr3_nt: TGTGCCAGCAGTTACTCCCTAGCGGTAGCCAAAAACATTCAGTACTTC; cdr3_aa: CASSYSLAVAKNIQYF
d_call: TRBD1; v_call: TRBV2; clone_size: few; j_call: TRBJ1-1; cdr3_nt: TGTGCCACCGAGACAGGGTCGGAAGCTTTCTTT; cdr3_aa: CATETGSEAFF
d_call: TRBD1; v_call: TRBV9; clone_size: -; j_call: TRBJ2-3; cdr3_nt: TGTGCCAGCAGCGTAGGGGTGTGGGGGACAGGGGGCAAGCAGTATTTT; cdr3_aa: CASSVGVWGTGGKQYF
d_call: -; v_call: TRBV7-3; clone_size: -; j_call: TRBJ2-1; cdr3_nt: TGTGCCAGCAGCTCCAATGGGCGGGTTACCTACAATGAGCAGTTCTTC; cdr3_aa: CASSSNGRVTYNEQFF
d_call: -; v_call: TRBV6-4; clone_size: -; j_call: TRBJ2-2; cdr3_nt: TGTGCCAGCAGTGACTCCTGGCGGGGCAACACCGGGGAGCTGTTTTTT; cdr3_aa: CASSDSWRGNTGELFF
d_call: TRBD1; v_call: TRBV5-1; clone_size: -; j_call: TRBJ2-7; cdr3_nt: TGCGCCAGCAGCTTTGACAGGGTGTCCTACGAGCAGTACTTC; cdr3_aa: CASSFDRVSYEQYF
d_call: TRBD2; v_call: TRBV10-1; clone_size: -; j_call: TRBJ2-1; cdr3_nt: TGCGCCAGCAGTGAGTCGGCGGGAGAAGGTCGGAGTGAGCAGTTCTTC; cdr3_aa: CASSESAGEGRSEQFF
d_call: TRBD1; v_call: TRBV6-1; clone_size: -; j_call: TRBJ1-3; cdr3_nt: TGTGCCAGCAACCTGGACAGGGGAAACACCATATATTTT; cdr3_aa: CASNLDRGNTIYF
d_call: -; v_call: TRBV28; clone_size: -; j_call: TRBJ1-1; cdr3_nt: TGTGCCAGCACTACCCCAAGAGGCACTGAAGCTTTCTTT; cdr3_aa: CASTTPRGTEAFF
d_call: TRBD2; v_call: TRBV7-8; clone_size: -; j_call: TRBJ2-1; cdr3_nt: TGTGCCAGCTTGACAAGCGGGGCCTATGGCTCCTACAATGAGCAGTTCTTC; cdr3_aa: CASLTSGAYGSYNEQFF
d_call: -; v_call: TRBV19; clone_size: -; j_call: TRBJ2-7; cdr3_nt: TGTGCCAGTAGTATTATGGGGGGGGCAGGAGTCGCCTACGAGCAGTACTTC; cdr3_aa: CASSIMGGAGVAYEQYF
d_call: -; v_call: TRBV5-1; clone_size: -; j_call: TRBJ1-1; cdr3_nt: TGCGCCAGCAGCCCGACAGTTACGAACACTGAAGCTTTCTTT; cdr3_aa: CASSPTVTNTEAFF
d_call: TRBD1; v_call: TRBV28; clone_size: -; j_call: TRBJ1-2; cdr3_nt: TGTGCCAGCAGAGGGACAGCCGACTATGGCTACACCTTC; cdr3_aa: CASRGTADYGYTF
d_call: -; v_call: TRBV29-1; clone_size: once; j_call: TRBJ2-7; cdr3_nt: TGCAGCGTTGTACCAGGGAATGGCTACGAGCAGTACTTC; cdr3_aa: CSVVPGNGYEQYF
d_call: TRBD1; v_call: TRBV27; clone_size: once; j_call: TRBJ1-5; cdr3_nt: TGTGCCAGCAGTCCCCTGGACAGGGTCGGTCAGCCCCAGCATTTT; cdr3_aa: CASSPLDRVGQPQHF
d_call: -; v_call: TRBV7-8; clone_size: -; j_call: TRBJ2-2; cdr3_nt: TGTGCCAGCAGCTTAGAACAGAACACCGGGGAGCTGTTTTTT; cdr3_aa: CASSLEQNTGELFF
d_call: -; v_call: TRBV19; clone_size: -; j_call: TRBJ2-2; cdr3_nt: TGTGCCAGTAGTATCTATGGCACCGGGGAGCTGTTTTTT; cdr3_aa: CASSIYGTGELFF
d_call: -; v_call: TRBV5-1; clone_size: -; j_call: TRBJ1-4; cdr3_nt: TGCGCCAGCAGCTTGACAGGGAGGGCAACTAATGAAAAACTGTTTTTT; cdr3_aa: CASSLTGRATNEKLFF
d_call: -; v_call: TRBV5-1; clone_size: few; j_call: TRBJ2-7; cdr3_nt: TGCGCCAGCCCCGGGGACAACGAGCAGTACTTC; cdr3_aa: CASPGDNEQYF
d_call: TRBD1; v_call: TRBV29-1; clone_size: -; j_call: TRBJ2-7; cdr3_nt: TGCAGCGTTGAGCTACCGGGACAGGGGGCCTACGAGCAGTACTTC; cdr3_aa: CSVELPGQGAYEQYF
d_call: TRBD2; v_call: TRBV5-5; clone_size: few; j_call: TRBJ2-7; cdr3_nt: TGTGCCAGCAGCTCCCCGGGACTAGCGTACGAGCAGTACTTC; cdr3_aa: CASSSPGLAYEQYF
d_call: -; v_call: TRBV27; clone_size: -; j_call: TRBJ2-6; cdr3_nt: TGTGCCTTAGACAGGAATCGATCTGGGGCCAACGTCCTGACTTTC; cdr3_aa: CALDRNRSGANVLTF
d_call: -; v_call: TRBV16; clone_size: -; j_call: TRBJ2-7; cdr3_nt: TGTGCCAGCAGCCATCTGGACACAACCTACGAGCAGTACTTC; cdr3_aa: CASSHLDTTYEQYF
d_call: TRBD1; v_call: TRBV7-3; clone_size: -; j_call: TRBJ2-4; cdr3_nt: TGTGCCAGCAGCACACAGGGGTCCAAAAACATTCAGTACTTC; cdr3_aa: CASSTQGSKNIQYF
d_call: TRBD1; v_call: TRBV9; clone_size: -; j_call: TRBJ2-3; cdr3_nt: TGTGCCAGCAGCGTAACCGGGACAGGCCGCACAGATACGCAGTATTTT; cdr3_aa: CASSVTGTGRTDTQYF
d_call: TRBD2; v_call: TRBV25-1; clone_size: few; j_call: TRBJ2-1; cdr3_nt: TGTGCCAGCAGTGAAAAGGGGTGGACTAGCGGCTACAATGAGCAGTTCTTC; cdr3_aa: CASSEKGWTSGYNEQFF
d_call: TRBD2; v_call: TRBV11-2; clone_size: -; j_call: TRBJ2-4; cdr3_nt: TGTGCCAGCAGCTTAGATGAAGCTAGCGGGAGGTGGGGGACCAAAAACATTCAGTACTTC; cdr3_aa: CASSLDEASGRWGTKNIQYF
d_call: TRBD1; v_call: TRBV11-3; clone_size: -; j_call: TRBJ1-1; cdr3_nt: TGTGCCAGCAGCAGGGGACAGGGGTTCACTGAAGCTTTCTTT; cdr3_aa: CASSRGQGFTEAFF
d_call: -; v_call: TRBV28; clone_size: few; j_call: TRBJ2-1; cdr3_nt: TGTGCCAGCAGTTTAATGGCCGGCGGTAAAGGCTCCTACAATGAGCAGTTCTTC; cdr3_aa: CASSLMAGGKGSYNEQFF
d_call: TRBD2; v_call: TRBV25-1; clone_size: few; j_call: TRBJ2-1; cdr3_nt: TGTGCCAGCAGTCTAGCGGGAGGTGGCAATGAGCAGTTCTTC; cdr3_aa: CASSLAGGGNEQFF
d_call: -; v_call: TRBV9; clone_size: -; j_call: TRBJ2-1; cdr3_nt: TGTGCCAGCAGCGTAGATACCGGGACCTACAATGAGCAGTTCTTC; cdr3_aa: CASSVDTGTYNEQFF
d_call: -; v_call: TRBV28; clone_size: -; j_call: TRBJ2-3; cdr3_nt: TGTGCCAGCAGTACTACTAACACAGATACGCAGTATTTT; cdr3_aa: CASSTTNTDTQYF
d_call: -; v_call: TRBV7-8; clone_size: few; j_call: TRBJ1-1; cdr3_nt: TGTGCCAGCAGCTTGGGGGGGGATGAAGCTTTCTTT; cdr3_aa: CASSLGGDEAFF
d_call: -; v_call: TRBV7-3; clone_size: -; j_call: TRBJ2-1; cdr3_nt: TGTGCCAGCAGCTTATTGGGGGCAGGGGTTGGCAATGAGCAGTTCTTC; cdr3_aa: CASSLLGAGVGNEQFF
d_call: -; v_call: TRBV28; clone_size: -; j_call: TRBJ1-6; cdr3_nt: TGTGCCAGCCTCCAGACATCCAATTCACCCCTCCACTTT; cdr3_aa: CASLQTSNSPLHF